These 25 T cell receptor beta chains were sequenced from one sample in a study of T cell changes during pregnancy in multiple sclerosis. Profiled with immunoSEQ multiplex PCR; TCRdb holds only in-frame clones, not every one. The sample has tens of thousands of clones; about 90% are singletons. This specimen consisted of peripheral blood, obtained after pregnancy. These receptors all come from a female donor in good health, enrolled as a control in a pregnancy study.

The chain has TRBV4-1 and TRBJ1-4; the match to TRBD1 covers 8 bases. Trimming removed 3 bases from V and 8 bases from J; junction bases left unmatched: 14. The germline gives CDR1 MGHRA, CDR2 YSYEKL. The CDR3 covers 17 residues. CDR3 sequence (DNA): TGCGCCAGCAGCCAGCGATCCACAGGGGGAGGAAACGAAAAACTGTTTTTT. It encodes CASSQRSTGGGNEKLFF.

CDR3 protein: CASSLDIGDKFF. In DNA form, the CDR3 reads TGTGCCAGCAGCTTGGATATAGGGGATAAGTTCTTC. The genes are TRBV5-6 and TRBJ2-1, with D possibly matching TRBD1 (5 bases). CDR1 is SGHDT, CDR2 YYEEEE, per germline. V was shortened by 0 bases and J by 14 bases, with 12 bases between the two germline ends. The CDR3 spans 12 residues.

CDR3 residues: CASSERRKRSGQVGYNEQFF. The CDR3 nucleotides are TGTGCCAGCAGTGAACGGCGGAAACGGTCTGGACAGGTAGGCTACAATGAGCAGTTCTTC. The chain has TRBV6-1 and TRBJ2-1; 7 nucleotides align to TRBD1. This CDR3 has 20 amino acids. Unmatched junction bases numbered 19, after V lost 2 bases and J lost 3 bases. Germline CDR1 and CDR2: MNHNS and SASEGT.

The chain has TRBV21-1 and TRBJ2-2; the table's TRBD1 call for D was not verified on the DNA. TRBV21-1 is a pseudogene segment. CDR3 length: 15 residues. CDR3 in DNA: TGTGCCAGCACCCAGAAGACAGGGGAGGCCGGGGAGCTGTTTTTT. This translates into CASTQKTGEAGELFF.

The CDR3 DNA follows: TGTGCCATCAGTGAGCGTGCAGTAAGTAATCAGCCCCAGCATTTT. Residues: CAISERAVSNQPQHF. The chain employs TRBV10-3 and TRBJ1-5; D remains unclear. CDR3 size: 15 residues. Per the germline V gene, CDR1 is ENHRY and CDR2 is SYGVKD. V lost 2 bases and J 4 bases, leaving 12 bases between the germline ends.

There are a few counts of this clone. The chain recombines TRBV30 with TRBJ1-1; D perhaps matches TRBD1 (6 bases). Germline loops: CDR1 GTSNPN, CDR2 SVGIG (reference sequence). The CDR3 length is 11 residues. V was cut by 1 base and J by 8 bases, with 8 bases left in between. This chain's CDR3 is CAWSGTGEAFF. In DNA, the CDR3 is TGTGCCTGGAGTGGAACAGGGGAAGCTTTCTTT. The full variable domain, completed using reference TRBV30 and TRBJ1-1, is SQTIHQWPATLVQPVGSPLSLECTVEGTSNPNLYWYRQAAGRGLQLLFYSVGIGQISSEVPQNLSASRPQDRQFILSSKKLLLSDSGFYLCAWSGTGEAFFGQGTRLTVV.

The genes are TRBV4-1 and TRBJ1-1; D is uncertain. This CDR3 contains 13 residues. CDR1 is MGHRA and CDR2 is YSYEKL in the germline V gene. Trimming shortened V by 2 bases and J by 2 bases, and 6 bases separated the two germline ends. CDR3: CASSQFINTEAFF. DNA for the CDR3: TGCGCCAGCAGCCAATTCATCAACACTGAAGCTTTCTTT.

CDR3 residues: CASSPTLGVNYGYTF. The CDR3 DNA follows: TGTGCCAGCAGCCCTACGCTAGGTGTTAACTATGGCTACACCTTC. The gene calls are TRBV5-4 and TRBJ1-2; D uncertain. V was cut by 4 bases and J by 1 base, with 14 bases left in between. The CDR3 has 15 residues. Germline V CDR1 and CDR2: SGHNT, YYREEE (reference sequence).

This chain connects TRBV6-5 to TRBJ2-7; 9 bases match TRBD1. CDR1 and CDR2 (germline): MNHEY, SVGAGI. CDR3 length: 14 residues. V dropped 6 bases and J dropped 1; count of bases not matched to a gene: 4. The CDR3 spells CASRTGGMSYEQYF. CDR3 nucleotide sequence: TGTGCCAGCAGGACAGGGGGTATGTCCTACGAGCAGTACTTC.

The chain is built from TRBV2 and TRBJ1-2; a possible D gene is TRBD1 (5 bases). V lost 3 bases and J 8 bases, leaving 16 bases between the germline ends. The length of the CDR3 is 14 residues. Germline lookup yields CDR1 SNHLY and CDR2 FYNNEI. The CDR3 region has the DNA TGTGCCAGCAGTGACTGGGGGGGAATGAGCGGCTACACCTTC. Protein: CASSDWGGMSGYTF.

The chain links TRBV6-1 to TRBJ1-5, with 8 bases identical to TRBD1. The CDR3 consists of 15 residues. CDR1 MNHNS and CDR2 SASEGT come from the germline V gene. The V gene end was trimmed by 10 bases and the J gene end by 0 bases; junction bases not matched to a gene: 8. The CDR3 loop is CATSDRGYSNQPQHF. The CDR3 DNA follows: TGTGCCACCTCAGACAGGGGATATAGCAATCAGCCCCAGCATTTT.

The V and J genes are TRBV2 and TRBJ1-5; 9 nucleotides align to TRBD1. The CDR3 sequence is 17 residues long. CDR1 is SNHLY, CDR2 FYNNEI, per germline. With V trimmed by 0 bases and J by 2 bases, 5 bases remained unmatched. The CDR3 DNA reads as TGTGCCAGCAGTGAAGCGCTGGGACAGGGAGGCAATCAGCCCCAGCATTTT. Translated, it gives CASSEALGQGGNQPQHF.

The chain uses TRBV5-8 and TRBJ1-2; D unresolved. The V gene's germline CDR1 is SGHTS and CDR2 YDEGEE. This CDR3 has 13 residues. Trimming pared 2 bases from V and 2 bases from J, leaving 7 bases between. This CDR3 is CASSFTMNYGYTF. CDR3 sequence (DNA): TGTGCCAGCAGCTTCACAATGAACTATGGCTACACCTTC.

The rearrangement joins TRBV6-1 to TRBJ1-1; no clear D gene. Per germline, CDR1 MNHNS and CDR2 SASEGT. Trimming shortened V by 2 bases and J by 4 bases, and 23 bases separated the two germline ends. The CDR3 is made up of 18 amino acids. CDR3 DNA sequence: TGTGCCAGCAGTGAAACGTGGGGAGGTGGAGGGCGGGGCACTGAAGCTTTCTTT. Translated: CASSETWGGGGRGTEAFF.

This clone came up once. CDR3 protein: CASSPLSGRPAGELFF. DNA for the CDR3: TGTGCCAGCTCACCCCTCAGCGGGAGGCCCGCCGGGGAGCTGTTTTTT. The chain is built from TRBV18 and TRBJ2-2, with 9 bases matching TRBD2. The CDR3 spans 16 residues. Germline CDR1 KGHSH, CDR2 LQKENI. Unmatched junction bases numbered 8, after V lost 3 bases and J lost 6 bases.

The chain combines TRBV7-8 with TRBJ2-7; TRBD2 agrees at 11 bases. Germline values: CDR1 SGHVS, CDR2 FQNEAQ. The CDR3 is 16 amino acids. Trimming cost V 0 bases and J 3 bases; bases outside gene matches: 4. CDR3 in DNA: TGTGCCAGCAGCTTAGCCGGGACTAGCGGCTACTACGAGCAGTACTTC. Translation: CASSLAGTSGYYEQYF.

This sequence joins TRBV5-4 and TRBJ1-1; D is possibly TRBD1 (6 bases). V was clipped by 0 bases and J by 5 bases, with 14 bases between them. This CDR3 contains 15 residues. Germline V CDR1 and CDR2: SGHNT, YYREEE (reference sequence). The CDR3 region has the DNA TGTGCCAGCAGCTTGGGTCAGGGGCGCGGGACTGAAGCTTTCTTT. It is translated as CASSLGQGRGTEAFF. Full variable domain (missing parts from reference TRBV5-4 and TRBJ1-1): ETGVTQSPTHLIKTRGQQVTLRCSSQSGHNTVSWYQQALGQGPQFIFQYYREEENGRGNFPPRFSGLQFPNYSSELNVNALELDDSALYLCASSLGQGRGTEAFFGQGTRLTVV.

This clone appeared once. This chain connects TRBV15 to TRBJ2-1; 11 bases match TRBD2. The V and J ends lost 0 bases and 4 bases, in that order; junction bases with no gene match: 2. Germline CDR1 LNHNV, CDR2 YYDKDF (reference sequence). The CDR3 runs 16 residues. CDR3 residues: CATSRDTSGGYNEQFF. The CDR3 DNA sequence: TGTGCCACCAGCAGAGATACTAGCGGGGGATACAATGAGCAGTTCTTC.

The chain is built from TRBV6-5 and TRBJ2-2, with 8 bases identical to TRBD2. The CDR3 has 14 amino acids. The junction had 1 base not matched to a gene; V was cut back by 6 bases and J by 1 base. CDR1 and CDR2 from the germline V gene are MNHEY and SVGAGI. As DNA, the CDR3 is TGTGCCAGCAGGGGACTAGGGAACACCGGGGAGCTGTTTTTT. It encodes CASRGLGNTGELFF.

The genes are TRBV9 and TRBJ2-1, with a weak D call TRBD2 (6 bases). The CDR3 sequence is 20 residues long. Trimming cost V 3 bases and J 2 bases, with 27 bases left between them. Germline values: CDR1 SGDLS, CDR2 YYNGEE. CDR3 region: CASSARGGFGGRGTYNEQFF. The DNA of the CDR3 is TGTGCCAGCAGCGCAAGGGGCGGCTTCGGGGGAAGGGGAACCTACAATGAGCAGTTCTTC.

This clone was counted many times. The chain links TRBV7-2 to TRBJ1-1; TRBD1 might be the D (5 bases). Germline CDR1 is SGHTA and CDR2 is FQGNSA. Trimming pared 5 bases from V and 5 bases from J, leaving 15 bases between. CDR3 length equals 14 residues. The DNA for the CDR3 is TGTGCCAGCAGCCCGAAGGGCCGGGGGACTGAAGCTTTCTTT. This sequence encodes CASSPKGRGTEAFF.

This clone appeared once. V is TRBV7-9 and J is TRBJ2-7; D is ambiguous. Trimming removed 3 bases at V and 6 bases at J, with 9 bases between. Germline V gene data show CDR1 as SEHNR and CDR2 as FQNEAQ (reference sequence). The CDR3 consists of 12 residues. The CDR3 sequence is CASSLRSPEQYF. The CDR3 DNA follows: TGTGCCAGCAGCTTGAGGTCCCCCGAGCAGTACTTC.

The rearrangement joins TRBV28 to TRBJ1-2; 7 nucleotides match TRBD1. V lost 6 bases to trimming and J lost 0 bases; unmatched junction nucleotides: 7. The CDR3 loop spans 15 amino acids. CDR1 MDHEN and CDR2 SYDVKM come from the germline V gene. The CDR3 loop reads CASRMGTVANYGYTF. The CDR3 DNA follows: TGTGCCAGCAGGATGGGGACAGTAGCTAACTATGGCTACACCTTC.

The chain recombines TRBV27 with TRBJ1-6, with D perhaps matching TRBD1 (6 bases). CDR1 and CDR2 (germline): MNHEY, SMNVEV (reference sequence). V dropped 1 base and J dropped 9 bases, with 13 bases sitting between them. The CDR3 runs to 15 residues. The CDR3 spells CASSLLRGSISPLHF. CDR3 in DNA: TGTGCCAGCAGTTTATTAAGGGGGTCCATTTCACCCCTCCACTTT.

The CDR3 region is CASSPPWGQGNTDTQYF. CDR3 bases: TGTGCCAGCTCACCACCTTGGGGCCAGGGTAACACAGATACGCAGTATTTT. The chain uses TRBV18 and TRBJ2-3, with D possibly matching TRBD1 (5 bases). Trimming stripped 0 bases from V and 2 bases from J, with 15 bases between. The germline V gene has CDR1 KGHSH and CDR2 LQKENI. The CDR3 has 17 amino acids. The entire variable domain, with the rest obtained from reference TRBV18 and TRBJ2-3, is as follows: NAGVMQNPRHLVRRRGQEARLRCSPMKGHSHVYWYRQLPEEGLKFMVYLQKENIIDESGMPKERFSAEFPKEGPSILRIQQVVRGDSAAYFCASSPPWGQGNTDTQYFGPGTRLTVL.